The 24 T cell receptor beta chains listed next were all sequenced from one sample in a study of identical twins. TCRdb called the 5' RACE reads again in MiXCR, with one record for every CDR3 protein. The data contain 200,000 to 300,000 distinct CDR3 sequences, about 10% of them singletons. The sample comprised memory T cells sorted from blood. The receptors originated from a man aged 50 to 60 in good health.

In its sample, this clonotype was seen a few times. This chain connects TRBV18 to TRBJ2-7; 10 bases map to TRBD2. The V gene end was trimmed by 2 bases and the J gene end by 10 bases; junction bases not matched to a gene: 8. In germline, CDR1 is KGHSH, CDR2 LQKENI. The CDR3 runs 14 residues. This CDR3 is CASSPRGLAGDQYF. The CDR3, as DNA: TGTGCCAGCTCACCAAGGGGGCTAGCGGGGGACCAGTACTTC.

This clonotype was counted a few times. The CDR3 DNA follows: TGTGCCAGCAGTTTATCAATTGCAGGGCACTATGGCTACACCTTC. It specifies CASSLSIAGHYGYTF. V gene TRBV27 combines with J gene TRBJ1-2, with a possible D match to TRBD1 (5 bases). Between the trimmed V and J ends, which lost 0 bases and 3 bases, there was a span of 11 bases. The CDR3 runs 15 residues. The germline V gene encodes CDR1 MNHEY and CDR2 SMNVEV (reference sequence).

Many counts were recorded for this clonotype. The V and J genes are TRBV5-5 and TRBJ2-4, with TRBD2 identical over 9 bases. The V gene's germline CDR1 is SGHKS and CDR2 YYEKEE (reference sequence). The V gene end was trimmed by 1 base and the J gene end by 1 base; junction bases not matched to a gene: 9. The CDR3 covers 18 residues. The CDR3 here is CASSLKISAGGAKNIQYF. The CDR3 bases are TGTGCCAGCAGCTTGAAGATTTCCGCGGGGGGGGCCAAAAACATTCAGTACTTC.

This clonotype has more than one count but fewer than ten. The chain employs TRBV4-1 and TRBJ2-7; no clear D. Per germline, CDR1 MGHRA and CDR2 YSYEKL. The CDR3 is 13 residues long. The germline V and J ends were trimmed by 1 base and 2 bases, with 6 bases remaining between them. CDR3 sequence: CASSQASAYEQYF. The CDR3 DNA reads TGCGCCAGCAGCCAAGCCTCGGCCTACGAGCAGTACTTC.

The V call is TRBV6-2 or TRBV6-3, the J call TRBJ1-1; possibly TRBD1 for D (6 bases). Germline V gene data show CDR1 as MNHEY and CDR2 as SVGEGT. Trimming shortened V by 7 bases and J by 10 bases, and 16 bases separated the two germline ends. The CDR3 extends over 12 amino acids. The CDR3 coding sequence is TGTGCCAGCAATGAGGGGACAAATGGAGCTTTCTTT. Encoded protein: CASNEGTNGAFF.

This clonotype was counted ten times or more. The chain is built from TRBV7-8 and TRBJ2-5, with D hard to call. The length of the CDR3 is 12 residues. Per the germline V gene, CDR1 is SGHVS and CDR2 is FQNEAQ. The V end lost 2 bases, the J end lost 2 bases, and 3 bases lay between the germline ends. The CDR3 DNA reads TGTGCCAGCAGCTTACCTCAAGAGACCCAGTACTTC. Translation: CASSLPQETQYF.

This clonotype was found a few times. The chain joins TRBV5-1 to TRBJ1-1; 8 bases agree with TRBD1. In germline, CDR1 is SGHRS, CDR2 YFSETQ. With 6 bases clipped from V and 8 bases from J, the junction kept 9 bases outside the gene matches. CDR3 length: 13 residues. The CDR3 protein is CASTTGQVGEAFF. As DNA, the CDR3 is TGCGCCAGCACAACGGGACAGGTCGGAGAAGCTTTCTTT.

Ten or more counts support this clonotype. This chain connects TRBV28 to TRBJ2-3; tentatively, D is TRBD2 (6 bases). Trimming removed 6 bases from V and 4 bases from J, with 17 bases in between. Germline V gene sequence: CDR1 MDHEN, CDR2 SYDVKM. The CDR3 sequence is 15 residues long. The CDR3 nucleotides are TGTGCCAGCAGCCCACTAGCTTCGGGTGCAGATACGCAGTATTTT. It encodes CASSPLASGADTQYF.

This clonotype was detected many times. The chain has TRBV4-1 and TRBJ1-2, with 7 bases matching TRBD1. The CDR3 runs 16 residues. The ends lost 0 bases at V and 0 bases at J; junction bases unmatched: 4. The germline V gene encodes CDR1 MGHRA and CDR2 YSYEKL. The CDR3 sequence is CASSQEPGQTNYGYTF. The CDR3 DNA follows: TGCGCCAGCAGCCAAGAACCGGGACAGACTAACTATGGCTACACCTTC.

V and J are TRBV6-5 and TRBJ1-5; TRBD1 is a possible D gene (5 bases). The V and J ends lost 2 bases and 5 bases respectively, with 19 bases between them. There are 17 residues in the CDR3. Per germline, CDR1 MNHEY and CDR2 SVGAGI. The CDR3 nucleotides read TGTGCCAGCAGTTACCCCCGGGGGGGTAGTGGGGATCAGCCCCAGCATTTT. This sequence encodes CASSYPRGGSGDQPQHF.

A word on this clonotype: This may arise from a read error, as a much more abundant clone is one base away. The rearrangement links TRBV20-1 to TRBJ2-5; 8 positions match TRBD1. This CDR3 has 14 amino acids. Germline V gene lookup returns CDR1 DFQATT and CDR2 SNEGSKA (reference sequence). Unmatched junction bases numbered 8, after V lost 3 bases and J lost 5 bases. The CDR3, as DNA: TGCAGTGCTAGGAGCCAGGGGGCGACGGAGACCCAGTACTTC. This encodes CSARSQGATETQYF.

The rearrangement links TRBV7-9 to TRBJ2-2; TRBD1 agrees at 8 bases. V shed 5 bases, J shed 6 bases, and the junction held 14 bases outside the gene matches. Germline CDR1 and CDR2: SEHNR and FQNEAQ (reference sequence). The CDR3 loop spans 17 amino acids. In nucleotides, the CDR3 is TGTGCCAGCAGCGGAAGGACAGGGCAGCTTTTTGCCGGGGAGCTGTTTTTT. Amino acid sequence: CASSGRTGQLFAGELFF.

This clonotype was seen ten or more times. The gene calls are TRBV24-1 and TRBJ2-5; 15 positions match TRBD2. This CDR3 comprises 17 residues. Unmatched junction bases numbered 1, after V lost 0 bases and J lost 3 bases. Germline V gene data show CDR1 as KGHDR and CDR2 as SFDVKD. As DNA, the CDR3 is TGTGCCACCAGTGATTTGAGGACTAGCGGGAGGGAAGAGACCCAGTACTTC. The encoded protein is CATSDLRTSGREETQYF.

A note on this clonotype: This may stem from a read error, because a much larger clone lies one nucleotide away. The CDR3, as DNA: TGCGCCAGCAGCCGCGGGAAGGGGCCCCACAATGAGCAGTTCTTC. Translated, it gives CASSRGKGPHNEQFF. This chain links TRBV4-3 with TRBJ2-1; D is perhaps TRBD2 (6 bases). V was shortened by 4 bases and J by 5 bases, with 15 bases between the two germline ends. This CDR3 has 15 residues. The germline V gene encodes CDR1 LGHNA and CDR2 YSLEER.

This clonotype has a handful of counts. This chain joins TRBV29-1 and TRBJ2-7, with a possible D match to TRBD1 (6 bases). The V end was cut by 5 bases, the J end by 2 bases, with 16 bases between. Germline V gene lookup returns CDR1 SQVTM and CDR2 ANQGSEA. This CDR3 has 14 residues. CDR3 sequence: CSVQTGDTPYEQYF. The CDR3 nucleotides read TGCAGCGTTCAGACAGGAGACACCCCCTACGAGCAGTACTTC.

This clonotype has more than one count but fewer than ten. The rearrangement uses TRBV11-2 and TRBJ2-5; 15 positions agree with TRBD2. Germline V gene data show CDR1 as SGHAT and CDR2 as FQNNGV. This CDR3 is 17 amino acids long. V gave up 1 base and J gave up 5 bases; unmatched junction bases: 5. This CDR3 is CASSLGTSGGAGETQYF. The CDR3 coding sequence is TGTGCCAGCAGCTTAGGGACTAGCGGGGGGGCCGGCGAGACCCAGTACTTC.

Only a few counts were recorded for this clonotype. The gene calls are TRBV7-9 and TRBJ2-5, with TRBD2 matching 8 bases. This CDR3 has 14 residues. The germline CDR1 and CDR2 sequences are SEHNR and FQNEAQ (reference sequence). J lost 3 bases, V lost 5 bases, and 5 bases had no gene match. The CDR3 nucleotides are TGTGCCAGCAGCCTGGGACTAGTAAAAGAGACCCAGTACTTC. Encoded protein: CASSLGLVKETQYF. The entire variable domain, with the rest obtained from reference TRBV7-9 and TRBJ2-5, is as follows: DTGVSQNPRHKITKRGQNVTFRCDPISEHNRLYWYRQTLGQGPEFLTYFQNEAQLEKSRLLSDRFSAERPKGSFSTLEIQRTEQGDSAMYLCASSLGLVKETQYFGPGTRLLVL.

This clonotype showed up many times. The V call is TRBV12-3 or TRBV12-4, the J call TRBJ2-3, with D maybe TRBD1 (5 bases). This CDR3 spans 13 amino acids. Trimming removed 2 bases from V and 5 bases from J, with 8 bases in between. The CDR3 loop reads CASSLSRGDTQYF. CDR3 nucleotides: TGTGCCAGCAGTTTAAGTAGGGGAGATACGCAGTATTTT.

This clonotype was seen more than once but under ten times. V is TRBV5-6 and J is TRBJ2-1; D may be TRBD1 (6 bases). The germline V and J ends were trimmed by 5 bases and 5 bases, with 14 bases remaining between them. The CDR3 runs to 14 residues. Germline CDR1 and CDR2: SGHDT and YYEEEE. The CDR3 region is CASSRTDWDNEQFF. The CDR3 region has the DNA TGTGCCAGCAGTCGGACAGATTGGGACAATGAGCAGTTCTTC.

This clonotype was observed many times. This chain's CDR3 is CASRKIDRDEAEAFF. CDR3 DNA sequence: TGTGCCAGCCGCAAGATAGACAGGGATGAGGCTGAAGCTTTCTTT. The chain combines TRBV5-4 with TRBJ1-1, with TRBD1 matching 7 bases. Germline V gives CDR1 SGHNT, CDR2 YYREEE (reference sequence). The CDR3 length is 15 residues. After removal of 7 bases from V and 6 bases from J, the junction contained 15 bases not matched to a gene. The variable domain in full, with the rest retrieved from reference TRBV5-4 and TRBJ1-1, is ETGVTQSPTHLIKTRGQQVTLRCSSQSGHNTVSWYQQALGQGPQFIFQYYREEENGRGNFPPRFSGLQFPNYSSELNVNALELDDSALYLCASRKIDRDEAEAFFGQGTRLTVV.

This clonotype occurred a few times. The V gene is TRBV10-3, the J gene TRBJ2-7, with D perhaps matching TRBD1 or TRBD2 (5 bases each). Per the germline V gene, CDR1 is ENHRY and CDR2 is SYGVKD. The CDR3 covers 16 residues. Trimming stripped 2 bases from V and 7 bases from J, with 21 bases between. CDR3 in DNA: TGTGCCATCAGTGAGGGGGACCGATACGTCCTACGAGAGCAGTACTTC. It translates to CAISEGDRYVLREQYF.

This clonotype occurred a few times. The chain carries TRBV6-5 and TRBJ2-2; no definite D call. This CDR3 comprises 16 residues. Trimming cost V 0 bases and J 0 bases, with 8 bases left between them. Germline V lookup: CDR1 MNHEY, CDR2 SVGAGI. The CDR3 nucleotides read TGTGCCAGCAGTTACTCGTTCACAGCGAACACCGGGGAGCTGTTTTTT. Translation gives CASSYSFTANTGELFF.

The sample holds many counts of this clonotype. The CDR3 DNA follows: TGTGCCAGCAGCTTCGGGAGGGCTGCAGATACGCAGTATTTT. Amino acids: CASSFGRAADTQYF. The chain combines TRBV7-3 with TRBJ2-3; 8 nucleotides agree with TRBD2. V dropped 3 bases and J dropped 4; count of bases not matched to a gene: 3. This CDR3 comprises 14 residues. CDR1 and CDR2 (germline): SGHTA, FQGTGA.

This clonotype was recorded many times. V gene TRBV7-9 combines with J gene TRBJ1-1, with 7 bases fitting TRBD1. The junction had 7 bases not matched to a gene; V was cut back by 5 bases and J by 4 bases. The CDR3 is made up of 14 amino acids. Per germline, CDR1 SEHNR and CDR2 FQNEAQ (reference sequence). The CDR3 region is CASSPLSGGTEAFF. For the CDR3, the DNA is TGTGCCAGCAGCCCCCTGTCAGGGGGCACTGAAGCTTTCTTT.